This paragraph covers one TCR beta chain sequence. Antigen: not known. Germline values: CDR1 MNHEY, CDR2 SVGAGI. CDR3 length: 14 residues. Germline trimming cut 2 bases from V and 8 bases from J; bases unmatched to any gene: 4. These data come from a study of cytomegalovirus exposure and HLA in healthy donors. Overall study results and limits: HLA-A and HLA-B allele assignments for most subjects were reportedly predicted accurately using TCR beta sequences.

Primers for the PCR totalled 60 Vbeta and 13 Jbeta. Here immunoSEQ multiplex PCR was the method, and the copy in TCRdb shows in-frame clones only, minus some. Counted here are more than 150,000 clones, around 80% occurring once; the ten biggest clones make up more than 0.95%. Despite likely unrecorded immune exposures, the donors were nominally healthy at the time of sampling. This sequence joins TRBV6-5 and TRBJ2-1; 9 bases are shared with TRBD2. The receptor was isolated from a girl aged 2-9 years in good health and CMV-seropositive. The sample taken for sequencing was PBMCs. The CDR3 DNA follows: TGTGCCAGCAGTTACGGGCGGGGGGGCGATGAGCAGTTCTTC. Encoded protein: CASSYGRGGDEQFF.